The source of this T cell receptor beta chain is a study of T cell responses to AZD1222 COVID-19 vaccine. Study-wide results and limits: Of spike-specific TCRs, nearly half reportedly target regions left unmutated in variants. Clonal diversity was possibly underestimated; the donors were predominantly white British and more often female. Breadth and depth of Spike-specific TCRs rose after two AZD1222 doses.

The method was immunoSEQ multiplex PCR; TCRdb's version includes in-frame clones alone and lacks a portion of them. The repertoire consists of under 150,000 clones, with around 88% occurring once and the leading ten covering around 6%. Germline assignment: CDR1 SNHLY and CDR2 FYNNEI. The CDR3 is made up of 15 amino acids. V shed 6 bases, J shed 4 bases, and the junction held 11 bases outside the gene matches. A remark on this clone: The antigen is undetermined.

The chain couples TRBV2 to TRBJ1-2, with 7 bases lining up with TRBD1. The sequence derives from an adult who received the AZD1222 COVID-19 vaccine. The sequences come from peripheral blood, collected 28 days after the second AZD1222 dose. The CDR3 region is CASREASGTAYGYTF. CDR3 DNA sequence: TGTGCCAGCAGGGAGGCGTCTGGGACAGCCTATGGCTACACCTTC.